The source of this T cell receptor (beta chain) is a study of cytotoxic CD8 clonotypes in ibrutinib-treated CLL. About the study: Patients attained 25 or so partial and 2 complete responses; at median 68 months, roughly 15 remained remitted while about twelve progressed.

The CDR3 is made up of 17 amino acids. The germline gives CDR1 LNHDA, CDR2 SQIVND (reference sequence). Between the trimmed V and J ends, which lost 3 bases and 2 bases, there was a span of 17 bases. The assay was immunoSEQ multiplex PCR, and TCRdb's table has in-frame clones only and misses some. This table holds about 160,000 clones, approximately 80% found once. The chain has TRBV19 and TRBJ1-5, with D maybe TRBD1 (6 bases). The sample consisted of PBMCs, taken after 12 months of ibrutinib treatment. This sequence was found in a human donor with chronic lymphocytic leukemia. The CDR3 DNA follows: TGTGCCAGTAGTATTACCCAGGCAGGGGTAGGCAATCAGCCCCAGCATTTT. Translated, it gives CASSITQAGVGNQPQHF.